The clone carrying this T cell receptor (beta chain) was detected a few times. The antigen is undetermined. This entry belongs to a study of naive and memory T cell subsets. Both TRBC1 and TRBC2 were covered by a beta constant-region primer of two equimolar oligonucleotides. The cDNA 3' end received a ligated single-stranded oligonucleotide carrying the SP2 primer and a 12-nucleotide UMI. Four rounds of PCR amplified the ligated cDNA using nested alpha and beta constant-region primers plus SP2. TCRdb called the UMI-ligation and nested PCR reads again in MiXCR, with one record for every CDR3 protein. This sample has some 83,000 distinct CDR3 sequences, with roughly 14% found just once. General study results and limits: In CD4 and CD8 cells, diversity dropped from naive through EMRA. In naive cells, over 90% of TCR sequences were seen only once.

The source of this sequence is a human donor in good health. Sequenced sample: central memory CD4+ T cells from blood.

CDR3: CASSLIQGQGGQYF. In DNA form, the CDR3 reads TGTGCCAGCAGCTTAATTCAGGGACAGGGGGGACAGTACTTC. J is TRBJ2-7 and V is TRBV7-9; TRBD1 aligns across 11 bases. With 2 bases clipped from V and 10 bases from J, the junction kept 7 bases outside the gene matches. The germline gives CDR1 SEHNR, CDR2 FQNEAQ (reference sequence). The CDR3 covers 14 residues.